One and the same sample provided the 6 T cell receptor beta chains below, sequenced in a study of OX40 agonist ivuxolimab in advanced cancers. Generated by immunoSEQ multiplex PCR, the TCRdb table keeps only in-frame clones and is missing some. The sample contains fewer than 90,000 clones, about nine tenths of which appear only once. The specimen was CD4+ or CD8+ T cells sorted from blood, collected in a trial of the OX40 agonist ivuxolimab. Receptor source: an adult with an advanced solid tumor such as melanoma, head and neck, liver or kidney cancer.

The rearrangement links TRBV11-2 to TRBJ2-7; D call uncertain. CDR1 SGHAT and CDR2 FQNNGV come from the germline V gene. This CDR3 comprises 11 residues. Trimming stripped 4 bases from V and 4 bases from J, with 5 bases between. The chain's CDR3 is CASSSYYEQYF. The CDR3 coding sequence is TGTGCCAGCAGCTCGTATTACGAGCAGTACTTC. Looking up the rest from reference TRBV11-2 and TRBJ2-7 gives the full variable domain: EAGVAQSPRYKIIEKRQSVAFWCNPISGHATLYWYQQILGQGPKLLIQFQNNGVVDDSQLPKDRFSAERLKGVDSTLKIQPAKLEDSAVYLCASSSYYEQYFGPGTRLTVT.

The rearrangement links TRBV30 to TRBJ2-3, with 7 positions matching TRBD1. This CDR3 comprises 14 residues. Germline V gene sequence: CDR1 GTSNPN, CDR2 SVGIG (reference sequence). Trimming cost V 4 bases and J 2 bases; bases outside gene matches: 6. CDR3 protein: CAWTGQPTTDTQYF. The CDR3, as DNA: TGTGCCTGGACGGGACAGCCAACCACAGATACGCAGTATTTT.

The chain links TRBV30 to TRBJ2-5; 8 bases agree with TRBD1. CDR3 size: 14 residues. The V gene's germline CDR1 is GTSNPN and CDR2 SVGIG (reference sequence). The trim removed 3 bases at V and 7 bases at J, leaving 10 bases unmatched. CDR3 bases: TGTGCCTGGAGCGACGGACAGGGTGTCGCGACCCAGTACTTC. It specifies CAWSDGQGVATQYF. Full variable domain (outside the CDR3, taken from reference TRBV30 and TRBJ2-5): SQTIHQWPATLVQPVGSPLSLECTVEGTSNPNLYWYRQAAGRGLQLLFYSVGIGQISSEVPQNLSASRPQDRQFILSSKKLLLSDSGFYLCAWSDGQGVATQYFGPGTRLLVL.

The rearrangement links TRBV2 to TRBJ1-1; D gene ambiguous. The CDR3 length is 14 residues. V was cut by 1 base and J by 7 bases, with 13 bases left in between. Germline CDR1 SNHLY, CDR2 FYNNEI. CDR3 in DNA: TGTGCCAGCAGTGAAGGGCTGAAGGAAGGTGAAGCTTTCTTT. As protein: CASSEGLKEGEAFF.

The chain has TRBV21-1 and TRBJ2-1; no check of the table's D call, TRBD2, against the DNA was made. TRBV21-1 is shown as a pseudogene. This CDR3 has 19 residues. The chain's CDR3 is CASSKVELAGDPSYNEQFF. The CDR3, as DNA: TGTGCCAGCAGCAAAGTAGAACTAGCGGGAGACCCCTCCTACAATGAGCAGTTCTTC.

The chain combines TRBV19 with TRBJ1-4; D is uncertain. CDR1 is LNHDA, CDR2 SQIVND, per germline (reference sequence). This CDR3 region has 10 residues. The CDR3 loop reads CWRSNEKLFF. CDR3 DNA: TGTTGGCGGTCTAATGAAAAACTGTTTTTT.